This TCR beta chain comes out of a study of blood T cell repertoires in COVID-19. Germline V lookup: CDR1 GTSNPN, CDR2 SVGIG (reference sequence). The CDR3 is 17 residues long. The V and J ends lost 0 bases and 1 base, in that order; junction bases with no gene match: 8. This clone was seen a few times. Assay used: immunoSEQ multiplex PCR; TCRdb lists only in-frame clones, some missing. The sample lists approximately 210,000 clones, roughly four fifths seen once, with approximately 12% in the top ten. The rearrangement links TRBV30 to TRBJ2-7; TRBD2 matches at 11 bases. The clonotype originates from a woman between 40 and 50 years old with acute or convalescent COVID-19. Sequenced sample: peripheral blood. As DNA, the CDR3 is TGTGCCTGGAGTGTCCCGGGACTAGCGGTTTTTTCCTACGAGCAGTACTTC. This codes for CAWSVPGLAVFSYEQYF.